The clone carrying this T cell receptor (beta chain) occurred a few times. Its specificity is unknown. This sample is drawn from a study of T cell repertoires in cytomegalovirus infection. Study summary: Evidence of both CMV infection and a matching HLA type came from public TCR beta signatures.

MiXCR was run by TCRdb on the reads, yielding one entry per CDR3 protein. Found here are roughly 280,000 distinct CDR3 sequences, approximately 14% of them singletons; the top ten hold 7.5% to 10%. Study-wide points: Pooled public TCR beta family frequency picked out CMV carriers with the relevant HLA.

The TCR was taken from a human donor in good health (CMV status not recorded). Some clones in this sample may be carry-over from other donors' samples. Sequencing was done on a sample of PBMCs.

The CDR3 loop reads CIGVDAGELFF. The CDR3 DNA is TGCATCGGCGTTGATGCCGGGGAGCTGTTTTTT. The chain couples TRBV29-1 to TRBJ2-2; D call uncertain. Germline lookup yields CDR1 SQVTM and CDR2 ANQGSEA. CDR3 length equals 11 residues.